This T cell receptor (beta chain) was sequenced in a study of blood T cell repertoires in COVID-19. The CDR3 is 19 residues long. Germline CDR1 and CDR2: SGHDT and YYEEEE. The V gene end was trimmed by 4 bases and the J gene end by 0 bases; junction bases not matched to a gene: 11. Assay: immunoSEQ multiplex PCR; the TCRdb copy retains only in-frame clones and omits some. Found here are a few hundred thousand clones, 85% to 90% of them singletons; the top ten hold around 3.1%. The sequence was obtained from a man in his 60s with acute or convalescent COVID-19. The sample comprised peripheral blood. The rearrangement joins TRBV5-6 to TRBJ2-3; 13 bases fit TRBD2. CDR3 in amino acids: CASSLVPGLAGPSTDTQYF. CDR3 bases: TGTGCCAGCAGCCTCGTCCCGGGACTAGCGGGGCCAAGCACAGATACGCAGTATTTT.